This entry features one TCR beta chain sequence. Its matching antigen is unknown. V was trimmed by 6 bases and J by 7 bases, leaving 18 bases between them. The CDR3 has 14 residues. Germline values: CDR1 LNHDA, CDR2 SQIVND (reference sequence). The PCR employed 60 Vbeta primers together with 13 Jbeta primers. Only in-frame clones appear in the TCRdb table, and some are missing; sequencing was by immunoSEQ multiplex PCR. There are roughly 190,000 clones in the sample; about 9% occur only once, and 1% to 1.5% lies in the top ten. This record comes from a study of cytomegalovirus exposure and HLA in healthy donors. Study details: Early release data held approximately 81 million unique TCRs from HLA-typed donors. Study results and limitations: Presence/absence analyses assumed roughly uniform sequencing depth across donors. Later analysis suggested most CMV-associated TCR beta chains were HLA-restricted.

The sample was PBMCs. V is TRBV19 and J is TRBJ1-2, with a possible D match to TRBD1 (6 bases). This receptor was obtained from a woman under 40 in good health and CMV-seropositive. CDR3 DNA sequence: TGTGCCAGTAGGCAACTTCGGGACACCTCTGGCTACACCTTC. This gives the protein CASRQLRDTSGYTF.